The 11 T cell receptor beta chains in this list originate from one sample, sequenced in a study of T-cell reconstitution after alpha-beta-depleted transplantation in children. During its preparation, the TCRbeta library received unique molecular identifiers. TCRdb used MiXCR to reprocess the PCR reads, holding one entry per CDR3 protein. The sample records roughly 74,000 distinct CDR3 sequences, around a sixth being singletons. This specimen was PBMCs, mostly from graft donor cells, taken 360 days after TCRalphabeta/CD19-depleted stem cell transplant. Receptors originate from a male patient aged 2 to 10 who had a stem cell transplant for acute lymphoblastic leukemia, so the T cells may come from the graft donor.

The chain carries TRBV5-6 and TRBJ2-3; D is undetermined. Deletions cut 4 bases from V and 4 bases from J, with 16 bases between. This CDR3 region has 15 residues. The germline V gene has CDR1 SGHDT and CDR2 YYEEEE. The CDR3 DNA reads TGTGCCAGCAGCCCAGAAAACTCCGTGGCAGATACGCAGTATTTT. Translation: CASSPENSVADTQYF.

This sequence joins TRBV12-3 or TRBV12-4 and TRBJ1-3; D is unclear. Trimming shortened V by 1 base and J by 2 bases, and 9 bases separated the two germline ends. This CDR3 has 15 residues. CDR3 bases: TGTGCCAGCAGTTTAGGCGGCGCGCCTGGAAACACCATATATTTT. It specifies CASSLGGAPGNTIYF.

This clonotype was seen more than once but under ten times. The genes are TRBV7-2 and TRBJ1-4; no clear D. Germline CDR1 SGHTA, CDR2 FQGNSA. Trimming removed 5 bases at V and 3 bases at J, with 10 bases between. The CDR3 length is 14 residues. CDR3 protein: CASSNTVSNEKLFF. The CDR3 nucleotides read TGTGCCAGCAGCAACACAGTCTCTAATGAAAAACTGTTTTTT.

This clonotype was detected many times. The chain recombines TRBV5-1 with TRBJ2-1; D gene unclear. The CDR3 runs 15 residues. V was clipped by 2 bases and J by 2 bases, with 11 bases between them. The germline V gene has CDR1 SGHRS and CDR2 YFSETQ. CDR3 bases: TGCGCCAGCAGCTTCCTTAGCAGTACCTACAATGAGCAGTTCTTC. Translated, it gives CASSFLSSTYNEQFF.

The chain combines TRBV5-4 with TRBJ2-6; 8 bases agree with TRBD1. Germline lookup yields CDR1 SGHNT and CDR2 YYREEE (reference sequence). CDR3 length equals 20 residues. V was pared by 0 bases and J by 4 bases, with 15 bases of the junction left unmatched. The CDR3 DNA reads as TGTGCCAGCAGCTTGGGACAGGGGAGCAGCAGCAGGTCAGGGGCCAACGTCCTGACTTTC. It is translated as CASSLGQGSSSRSGANVLTF.

This clonotype turned up a few times. This chain joins TRBV6-1 and TRBJ2-1; no reliable D call. The CDR3 has 17 residues. Trimming pared 5 bases from V and 0 bases from J, leaving 17 bases between. CDR1 and CDR2 (germline): MNHNS, SASEGT. In nucleotides, the CDR3 is TGTGCCAGCAGTCCCTACGCGAGCTCTACCTCCTACAATGAGCAGTTCTTC. Residues: CASSPYASSTSYNEQFF.

This clonotype turned up a few times. V is TRBV27 and J is TRBJ2-2; 8 nucleotides align to TRBD1. CDR1 is MNHEY and CDR2 is SMNVEV in the germline V gene (reference sequence). The CDR3 runs to 18 residues. The V and J ends lost 7 bases and 1 base, in that order; junction bases with no gene match: 14. The CDR3 is CASTLIPPTGVNTGELFF. As DNA, the CDR3 is TGTGCCAGCACCCTTATACCCCCGACAGGGGTGAACACCGGGGAGCTGTTTTTT.

This clonotype was detected a few times. The chain has TRBV4-1 and TRBJ2-5; D is possibly TRBD1 (7 bases). Germline lookup yields CDR1 MGHRA and CDR2 YSYEKL. There are 15 residues in the CDR3. Trimming pared 0 bases from V and 6 bases from J, leaving 14 bases between. For the CDR3, the DNA is TGCGCCAGCAGCCAAGATCAGGGGGGCGTTCAGACCCAGTACTTC. Translated, it gives CASSQDQGGVQTQYF.

In this sample, this clonotype turned up a few times. The chain carries TRBV5-6 and TRBJ2-7; possible D gene TRBD2, 5 bases. Germline CDR1 is SGHDT and CDR2 is YYEEEE. V was shortened by 2 bases and J by 3 bases, with 12 bases between the two germline ends. The CDR3 totals 14 residues. The CDR3 protein is CASSFLADLYEQYF. The DNA of the CDR3 is TGTGCCAGCAGCTTTCTAGCTGATCTCTACGAGCAGTACTTC.

This clonotype was picked up many times. CDR3 sequence: CSVDLGPNSYEQYF. CDR3 coding DNA: TGCAGTGTCGACCTGGGACCCAACTCCTACGAGCAGTACTTC. The V and J genes are TRBV20-1 and TRBJ2-7; D is possibly TRBD1 or TRBD2 (5 bases each). The CDR3 extends over 14 amino acids. Trimming removed 7 bases from V and 0 bases from J, with 16 bases in between. CDR1 is DFQATT and CDR2 is SNEGSKA in the germline V gene (reference sequence).

This clonotype was counted only a few times. The gene calls are TRBV12-5 and TRBJ2-1; no reliable D call. Per germline, CDR1 LGHNT and CDR2 FRNRAP. The CDR3 is made up of 13 amino acids. V lost 4 bases to trimming and J lost 7 bases, with 11 bases between them. CDR3 nucleotide sequence: TGTGCTAGTGGTTCACCGCGTTTGAATGAGCAGTTCTTC. This sequence encodes CASGSPRLNEQFF.